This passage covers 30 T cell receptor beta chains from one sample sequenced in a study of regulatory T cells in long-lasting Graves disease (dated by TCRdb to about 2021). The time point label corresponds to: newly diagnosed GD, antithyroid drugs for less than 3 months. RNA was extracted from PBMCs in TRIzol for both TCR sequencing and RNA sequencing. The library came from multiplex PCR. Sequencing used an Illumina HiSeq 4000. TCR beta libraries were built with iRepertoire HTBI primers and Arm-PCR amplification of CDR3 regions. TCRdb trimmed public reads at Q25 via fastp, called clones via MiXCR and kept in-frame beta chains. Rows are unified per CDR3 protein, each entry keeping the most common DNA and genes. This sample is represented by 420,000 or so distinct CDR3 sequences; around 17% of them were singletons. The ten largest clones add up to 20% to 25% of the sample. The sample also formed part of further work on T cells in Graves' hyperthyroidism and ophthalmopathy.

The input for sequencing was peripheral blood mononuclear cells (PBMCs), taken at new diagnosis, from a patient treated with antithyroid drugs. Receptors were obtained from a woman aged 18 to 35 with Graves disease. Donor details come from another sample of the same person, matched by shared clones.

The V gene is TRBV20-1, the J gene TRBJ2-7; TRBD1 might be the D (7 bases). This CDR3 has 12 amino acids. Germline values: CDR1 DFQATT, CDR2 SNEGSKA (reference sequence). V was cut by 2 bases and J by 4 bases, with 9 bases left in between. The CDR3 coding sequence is TGCAGTGCTAGACCAGGGGGGTACGAGCAGTACTTC. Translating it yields CSARPGGYEQYF.

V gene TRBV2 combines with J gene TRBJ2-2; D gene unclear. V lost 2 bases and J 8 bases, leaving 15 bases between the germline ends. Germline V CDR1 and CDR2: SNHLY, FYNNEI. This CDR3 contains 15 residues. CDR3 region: CASSESRAAGGELFF. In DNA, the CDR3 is TGTGCCAGCAGTGAAAGTAGGGCCGCCGGGGGGGAGCTGTTTTTT.

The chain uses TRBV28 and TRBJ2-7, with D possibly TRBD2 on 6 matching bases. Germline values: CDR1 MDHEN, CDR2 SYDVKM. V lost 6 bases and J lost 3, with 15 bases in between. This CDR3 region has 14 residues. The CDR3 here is CASRYGGNNYEQYF. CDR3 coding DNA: TGTGCCAGCAGATATGGCGGGAATAACTACGAGCAGTACTTC.

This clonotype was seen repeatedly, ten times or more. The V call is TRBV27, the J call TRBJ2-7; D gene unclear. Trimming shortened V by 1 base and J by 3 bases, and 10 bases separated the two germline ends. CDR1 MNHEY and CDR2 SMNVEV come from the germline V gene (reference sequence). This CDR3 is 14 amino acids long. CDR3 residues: CASSLLMGYYEQYF. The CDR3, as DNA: TGTGCCAGCAGTTTATTGATGGGTTACTACGAGCAGTACTTC.

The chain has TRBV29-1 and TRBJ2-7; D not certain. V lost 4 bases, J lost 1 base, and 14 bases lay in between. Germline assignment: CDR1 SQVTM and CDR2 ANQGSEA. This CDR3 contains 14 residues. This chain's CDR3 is CSVAERIGSYEQYF. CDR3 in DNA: TGCAGCGTTGCTGAAAGGATCGGGTCCTACGAGCAGTACTTC.

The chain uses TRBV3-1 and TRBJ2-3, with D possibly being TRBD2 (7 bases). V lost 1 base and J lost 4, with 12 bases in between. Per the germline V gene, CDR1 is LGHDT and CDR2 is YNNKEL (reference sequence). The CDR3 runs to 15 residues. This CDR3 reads CASSQVGEGADTQYF. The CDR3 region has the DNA TGTGCCAGCAGCCAAGTAGGGGAGGGGGCAGATACGCAGTATTTT.

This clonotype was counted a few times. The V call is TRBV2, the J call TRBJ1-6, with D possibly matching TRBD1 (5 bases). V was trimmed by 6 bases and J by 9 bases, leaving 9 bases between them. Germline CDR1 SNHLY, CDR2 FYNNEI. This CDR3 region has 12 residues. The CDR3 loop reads CASRGDRSPLHF. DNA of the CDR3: TGTGCCAGCAGAGGGGACCGTTCACCCCTCCACTTT.

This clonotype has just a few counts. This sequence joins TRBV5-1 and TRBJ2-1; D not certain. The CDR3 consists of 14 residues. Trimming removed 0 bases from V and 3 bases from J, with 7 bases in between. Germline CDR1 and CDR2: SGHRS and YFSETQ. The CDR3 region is CASSLEGLYNEQFF. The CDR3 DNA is TGCGCCAGCAGCTTGGAGGGTCTCTACAATGAGCAGTTCTTC.

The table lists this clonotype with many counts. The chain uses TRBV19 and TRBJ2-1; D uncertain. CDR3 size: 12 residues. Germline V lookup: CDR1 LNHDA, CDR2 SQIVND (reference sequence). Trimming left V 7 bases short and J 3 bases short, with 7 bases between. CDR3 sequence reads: CASIGIYNEQFF. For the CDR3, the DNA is TGTGCCAGTATAGGGATCTACAATGAGCAGTTCTTC.

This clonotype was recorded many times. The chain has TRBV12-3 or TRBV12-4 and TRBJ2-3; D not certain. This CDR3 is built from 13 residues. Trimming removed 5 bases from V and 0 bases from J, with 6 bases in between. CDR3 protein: CASSIPSTDTQYF. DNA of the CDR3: TGTGCCAGCAGTATCCCTAGCACAGATACGCAGTATTTT.

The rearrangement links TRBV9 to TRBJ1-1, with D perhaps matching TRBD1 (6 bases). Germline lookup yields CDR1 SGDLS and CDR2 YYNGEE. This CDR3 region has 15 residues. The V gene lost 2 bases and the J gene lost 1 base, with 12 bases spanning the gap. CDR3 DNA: TGTGCCAGCAGCGTGGGGGACACAAGGAACACTGAAGCTTTCTTT. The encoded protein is CASSVGDTRNTEAFF.

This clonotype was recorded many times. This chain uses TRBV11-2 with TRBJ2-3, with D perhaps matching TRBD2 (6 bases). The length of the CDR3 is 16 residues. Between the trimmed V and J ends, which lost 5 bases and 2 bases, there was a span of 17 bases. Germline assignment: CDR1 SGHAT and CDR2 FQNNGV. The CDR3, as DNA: TGTGCCAGCAGCCTACCGCGACTAGTTTCCACAGATACGCAGTATTTT. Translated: CASSLPRLVSTDTQYF.

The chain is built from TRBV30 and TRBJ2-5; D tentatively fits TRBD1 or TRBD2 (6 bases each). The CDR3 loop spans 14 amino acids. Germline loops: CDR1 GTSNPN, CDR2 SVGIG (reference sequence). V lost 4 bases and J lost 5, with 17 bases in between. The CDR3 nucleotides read TGTGCCTGGAACGTAGGGGGGTCGGCGGAGACCCAGTACTTC. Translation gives CAWNVGGSAETQYF.

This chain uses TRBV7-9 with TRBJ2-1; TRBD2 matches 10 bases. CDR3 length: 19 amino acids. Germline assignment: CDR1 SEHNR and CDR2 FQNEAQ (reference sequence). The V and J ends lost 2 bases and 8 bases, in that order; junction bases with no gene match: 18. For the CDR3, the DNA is TGTGCCAGCAGCTTAATACTAGCGGGATCCACCGGCCCAAAGTATGAGCAGTTCTTC. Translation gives CASSLILAGSTGPKYEQFF.

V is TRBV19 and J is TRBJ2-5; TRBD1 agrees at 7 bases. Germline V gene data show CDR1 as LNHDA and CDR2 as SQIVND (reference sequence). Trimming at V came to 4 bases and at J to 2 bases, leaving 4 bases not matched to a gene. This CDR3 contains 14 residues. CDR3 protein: CASSSQGQQETQYF. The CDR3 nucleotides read TGTGCCAGTAGTAGCCAGGGACAGCAAGAGACCCAGTACTTC.

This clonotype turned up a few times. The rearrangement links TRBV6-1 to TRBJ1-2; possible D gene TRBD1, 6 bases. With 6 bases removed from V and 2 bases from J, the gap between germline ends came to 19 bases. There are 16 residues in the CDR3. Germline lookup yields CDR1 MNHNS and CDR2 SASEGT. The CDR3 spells CASSLNPGHLNYGYTF. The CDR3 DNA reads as TGTGCCAGCAGCTTGAATCCGGGACACCTAAACTATGGCTACACCTTC.

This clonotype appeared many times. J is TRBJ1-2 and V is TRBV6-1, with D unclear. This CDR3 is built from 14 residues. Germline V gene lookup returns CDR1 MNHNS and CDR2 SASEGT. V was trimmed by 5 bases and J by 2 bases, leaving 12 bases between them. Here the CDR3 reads CASSPSLGNYGYTF. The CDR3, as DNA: TGTGCCAGCAGTCCCTCACTCGGAAACTATGGCTACACCTTC.

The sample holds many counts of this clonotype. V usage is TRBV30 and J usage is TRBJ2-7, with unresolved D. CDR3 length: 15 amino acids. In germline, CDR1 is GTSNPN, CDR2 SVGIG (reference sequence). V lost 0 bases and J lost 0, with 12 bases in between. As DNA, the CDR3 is TGTGCCTGGAGTGTATCCCCCACACACTCCTACGAGCAGTACTTC. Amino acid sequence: CAWSVSPTHSYEQYF.

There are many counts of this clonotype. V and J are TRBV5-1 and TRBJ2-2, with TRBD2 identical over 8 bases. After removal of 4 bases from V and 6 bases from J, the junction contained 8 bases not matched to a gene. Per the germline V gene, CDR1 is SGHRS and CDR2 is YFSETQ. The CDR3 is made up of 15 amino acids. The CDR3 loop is CASSEVAGRAGELFF. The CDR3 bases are TGCGCCAGCAGCGAGGTAGCGGGAAGGGCCGGGGAGCTGTTTTTT.

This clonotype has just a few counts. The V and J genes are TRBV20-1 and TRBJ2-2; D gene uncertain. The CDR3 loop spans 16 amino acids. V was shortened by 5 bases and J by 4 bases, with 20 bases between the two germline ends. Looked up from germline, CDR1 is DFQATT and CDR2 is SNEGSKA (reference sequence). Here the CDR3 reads CSAPLVPGPFTGELFF. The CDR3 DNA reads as TGCAGTGCTCCTCTAGTCCCAGGACCATTCACCGGGGAGCTGTTTTTT.

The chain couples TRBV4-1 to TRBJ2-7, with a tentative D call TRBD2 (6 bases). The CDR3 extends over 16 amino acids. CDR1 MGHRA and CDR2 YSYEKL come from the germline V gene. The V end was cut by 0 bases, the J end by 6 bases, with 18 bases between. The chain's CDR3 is CASSQETGTSSCEQYF. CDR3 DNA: TGCGCCAGCAGCCAAGAGACCGGGACTTCAAGCTGCGAGCAGTACTTC.

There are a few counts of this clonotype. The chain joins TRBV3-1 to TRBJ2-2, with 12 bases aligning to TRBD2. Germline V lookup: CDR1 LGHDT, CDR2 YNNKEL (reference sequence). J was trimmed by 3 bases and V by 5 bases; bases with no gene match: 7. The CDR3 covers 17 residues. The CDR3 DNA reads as TGTGCCAGCAGCAGAAAAGGGACTAGCGGGTACACCGGGGAGCTGTTTTTT. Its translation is CASSRKGTSGYTGELFF.

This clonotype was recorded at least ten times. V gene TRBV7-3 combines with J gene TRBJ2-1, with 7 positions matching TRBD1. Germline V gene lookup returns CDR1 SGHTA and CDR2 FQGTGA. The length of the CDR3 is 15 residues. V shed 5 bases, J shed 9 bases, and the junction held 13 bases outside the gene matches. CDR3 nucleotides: TGTGCCAGCAGCCCAACACCGAGGGGGCGCGGTGAGCAGTTCTTC. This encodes CASSPTPRGRGEQFF.

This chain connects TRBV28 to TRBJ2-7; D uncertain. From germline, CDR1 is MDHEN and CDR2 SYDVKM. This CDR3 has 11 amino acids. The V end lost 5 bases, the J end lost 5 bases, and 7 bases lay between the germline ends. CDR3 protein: CASSPFHEQYF. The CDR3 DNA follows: TGTGCCAGCAGTCCCTTTCACGAGCAGTACTTC. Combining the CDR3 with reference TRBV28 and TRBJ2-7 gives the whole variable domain DVKVTQSSRYLVKRTGEKVFLECVQDMDHENMFWYRQDPGLGLRLIYFSYDVKMKEKGDIPEGYSVSREKKERFSLILESASTNQTSMYLCASSPFHEQYFGPGTRLTVT.

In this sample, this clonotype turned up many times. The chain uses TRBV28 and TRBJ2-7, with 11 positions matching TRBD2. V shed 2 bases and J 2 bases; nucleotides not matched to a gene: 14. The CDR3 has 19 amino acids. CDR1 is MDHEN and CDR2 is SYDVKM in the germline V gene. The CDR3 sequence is CASSLVLGLAGGLTYEQYF. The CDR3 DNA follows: TGTGCCAGCAGTTTAGTTCTGGGGCTAGCGGGAGGCCTCACCTACGAGCAGTACTTC.

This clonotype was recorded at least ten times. In DNA form, the CDR3 reads TGCAGCGTTGATGTGGGTACGAACACTGAAGCTTTCTTT. Its translation is CSVDVGTNTEAFF. V is TRBV29-1 and J is TRBJ1-1; D not certain. The CDR3 consists of 13 residues. Germline-derived CDR1 and CDR2 are SQVTM and ANQGSEA. Trimming pared 3 bases from V and 1 base from J, leaving 9 bases between.

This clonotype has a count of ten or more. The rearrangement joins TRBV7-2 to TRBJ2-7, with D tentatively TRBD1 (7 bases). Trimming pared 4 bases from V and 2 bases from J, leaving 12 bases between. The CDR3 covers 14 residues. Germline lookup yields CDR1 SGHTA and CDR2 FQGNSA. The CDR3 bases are TGTGCCAGCAGCTCCGCAGGGGGGACCTACGAGCAGTACTTC. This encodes CASSSAGGTYEQYF. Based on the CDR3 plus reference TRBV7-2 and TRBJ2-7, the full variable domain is GAGVSQSPSNKVTEKGKDVELRCDPISGHTALYWYRQSLGQGLEFLIYFQGNSAPDKSGLPSDRFSAERTGGSVSTLTIQRTQQEDSAVYLCASSSAGGTYEQYFGPGTRLTVT.

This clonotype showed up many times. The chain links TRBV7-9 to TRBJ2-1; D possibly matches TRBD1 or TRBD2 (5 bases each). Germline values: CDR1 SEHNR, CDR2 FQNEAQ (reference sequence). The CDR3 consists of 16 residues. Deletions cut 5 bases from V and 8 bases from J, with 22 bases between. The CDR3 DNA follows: TGTGCCAGCAGCGAGACTATTGGGGCTCCAGACGATGAGCAGTTCTTC. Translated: CASSETIGAPDDEQFF.

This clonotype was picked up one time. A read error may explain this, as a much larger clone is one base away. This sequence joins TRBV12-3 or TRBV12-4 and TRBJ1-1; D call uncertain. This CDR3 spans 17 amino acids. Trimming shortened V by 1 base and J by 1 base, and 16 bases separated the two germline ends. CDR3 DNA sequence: TGTGCCAGCAGTTTAGGACCCGTAGGGTCCCCGAACACTGAAGCTTTCTTT. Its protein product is CASSLGPVGSPNTEAFF.

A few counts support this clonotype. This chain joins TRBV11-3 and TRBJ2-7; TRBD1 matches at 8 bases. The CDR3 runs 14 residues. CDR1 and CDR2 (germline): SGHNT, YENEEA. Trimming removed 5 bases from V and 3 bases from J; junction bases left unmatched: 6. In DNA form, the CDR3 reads TGTGCCAGCAGCGGACAGGGAGAGGGCTACGAGCAGTACTTC. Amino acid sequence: CASSGQGEGYEQYF.